This TCR beta chain was sequenced during a study of cytomegalovirus exposure and HLA in healthy donors. Study-level information: About 200 million T cells yielded fewer than 120 million unique TCR beta sequences in earlier analysis.

V gave up 3 bases and J gave up 7 bases; unmatched junction bases: 8. CDR1 is LGHNA, CDR2 YNFKEQ, per germline. This CDR3 region has 15 residues. Overall study results and limits: In a later analysis, at a false discovery rate of 0.05, roughly 17,000 TCR beta sequences matched HLA alleles. Cytomegalovirus-associated status was assigned to about 150 TCR beta chains. In a later analysis, across HLA loci, associated TCR counts were highest for DRB1, lowest for HLA-C.

The PCR made use of 60 Vbeta and 13 Jbeta primers. Repertoires were generated with immunoSEQ multiplex PCR, while TCRdb's copy carries only in-frame clones and drops some. The table lists some 81,000 clones, approximately 70% of them singletons. Details on this clone: The antigen is undetermined.

This TCR came from a woman between 40 and 55 years old in good health and CMV-seropositive. The sample comprised PBMCs. V usage is TRBV4-2 and J usage is TRBJ1-2, with TRBD1 identical over 10 bases. The chain's CDR3 is CASSHPTGGEGGYTF. Here the CDR3 DNA reads TGTGCCAGCAGCCACCCGACAGGGGGCGAGGGTGGCTACACCTTC.